The clone carrying this T cell receptor beta chain was found once. This sample is drawn from a study of blood T cell repertoires in COVID-19. Study-wide background: Donors in the United States, Italy and Spain gave samples during acute or convalescent COVID-19.

V dropped 1 base and J dropped 0 bases, with 6 bases sitting between them. Germline V gene lookup returns CDR1 MDHEN and CDR2 SYDVKM. The CDR3 is 14 residues long. Original processing methods: Cell counts per sample came from amplifying reference gene primers. Assay used: immunoSEQ multiplex PCR; TCRdb lists only in-frame clones, some missing. The D gene and trimming were derived from the DNA, and the V and J assignments and clone size from that table. In the table there are about 290,000 clones, just under 85% of which are singletons. The sample comprised peripheral blood. The chain recombines TRBV28 with TRBJ1-1, with no clear D. This clonotype was sampled from a woman aged 45-65 years with active or convalescent COVID-19. The CDR3 loop reads CASSLSFLNTEAFF. The CDR3 DNA reads TGTGCCAGCAGTTTATCTTTTCTGAACACTGAAGCTTTCTTT.